These 12 T cell receptor beta chains were sequenced from one sample in a study of T-cell reconstitution after alpha-beta-depleted transplantation in children (dated by TCRdb to 2016 to 2017). The treatment or condition label corresponds to: allogeneic hematopoietic cell transplantation with graft depleted of TCRalphabeta T cells and CD19 B cells. Libraries came from PCR. TCRdb lists the instrument as Illumina HiSeq 2500. Molecular barcoding was employed in the preparation of TCR libraries, with unique molecular identifiers being used to normalize TCRbeta repertoire quantification. TCRdb redid the processing of the public reads, applying fastp at Q25 and MiXCR, and retained in-frame beta chains. Entries are consolidated by CDR3 protein sequence, retaining the most common genes and DNA. The sample table shows around 960,000 distinct CDR3 sequences, and about 31% are seen once. Roughly 27% of the sample lies in the top ten.

The sequencing used PBMCs, mostly from graft donor cells, collected 360 days after TCRalphabeta/CD19-depleted stem cell transplant. These receptors were obtained from a boy under three years old who had a stem cell transplant for SCID, so the T cells may come from the graft donor.

The gene calls are TRBV25-1 and TRBJ2-7; D unresolved. Trimming removed 2 bases from V and 5 bases from J, with 10 bases in between. Germline CDR1 and CDR2: MGHDK and SYGVNS. CDR3 length equals 13 residues. As DNA, the CDR3 is TGTGCCAGCAGTGAAGGGCCCACGAACGAGCAGTACTTC. Its protein product is CASSEGPTNEQYF.

Of note for this clonotype: A read error may produce the germline difference seen at one junction end. This rearrangement joins TRBV4-2 to TRBJ2-3; no definite D call. Germline assignment: CDR1 LGHNA and CDR2 YNFKEQ. The CDR3 length is 14 residues. Here the CDR3 DNA reads TGTCCCAGCAGCCAAGGACGCCCAACAGATACGCAGTATTTT. Translated: CPSSQGRPTDTQYF.

This clonotype was seen a few times. The gene calls are TRBV20-1 and TRBJ1-5, with a tentative D call TRBD1 (5 bases). Trimming removed 3 bases from V and 5 bases from J, with 17 bases in between. The CDR3 is 15 residues long. Germline V CDR1 and CDR2: DFQATT, SNEGSKA (reference sequence). The CDR3 here is CSASRQRFGDQPQHF. The CDR3 coding sequence is TGCAGTGCTAGTCGACAGAGATTCGGGGATCAGCCCCAGCATTTT.

This clonotype was seen more than once but under ten times. The chain joins TRBV11-1 to TRBJ2-5; a weak D match, TRBD2 (5 bases). V lost 3 bases and J lost 1, with 21 bases in between. CDR3 length equals 18 residues. The germline CDR1 and CDR2 sequences are SGHAT and FQDESV (reference sequence). This CDR3 is CASSFYGVADQVQETQYF. CDR3 nucleotide sequence: TGTGCCAGCAGCTTCTACGGGGTTGCCGACCAAGTCCAAGAGACCCAGTACTTC.

This clonotype was picked up a small number of times. V usage is TRBV6-5 and J usage is TRBJ2-5; tentatively, D is TRBD2 (7 bases). V lost 1 base to trimming and J lost 1 base, with 13 bases between them. Germline values: CDR1 MNHEY, CDR2 SVGAGI. This CDR3 region has 16 residues. The chain's CDR3 is CASSYYRGRAQETQYF. The CDR3 coding sequence is TGTGCCAGCAGTTACTATAGGGGGAGGGCCCAAGAGACCCAGTACTTC.

This chain links TRBV5-5 with TRBJ2-7; 8 nucleotides agree with TRBD1. V shed 5 bases, J shed 6 bases, and the junction held 4 bases outside the gene matches. The germline V gene encodes CDR1 SGHKS and CDR2 YYEKEE (reference sequence). The CDR3 has 12 residues. The CDR3 sequence is CASSWTGIEQYF. As DNA, the CDR3 is TGTGCCAGCAGTTGGACAGGGATCGAGCAGTACTTC.

The chain couples TRBV29-1 to TRBJ1-3, with D perhaps TRBD1 (6 bases). The V and J ends lost 5 bases and 4 bases respectively, with 12 bases between them. The CDR3 loop spans 13 amino acids. Germline V lookup: CDR1 SQVTM, CDR2 ANQGSEA. The CDR3 loop reads CSVRGHLGNTIYF. CDR3 coding DNA: TGCAGCGTTCGGGGACACTTGGGAAACACCATATATTTT.

This clonotype was counted a few times. The chain carries TRBV15 and TRBJ2-1, with a tentative D call TRBD1 (5 bases). The CDR3 is 15 amino acids. CDR1 LNHNV and CDR2 YYDKDF come from the germline V gene (reference sequence). The V gene lost 3 bases and the J gene lost 1 base, with 10 bases spanning the gap. The CDR3: CATSRGRASYNEQFF. The CDR3 DNA follows: TGTGCCACCAGCAGGGGCAGGGCTTCCTACAATGAGCAGTTCTTC.

This clonotype was picked up a small number of times. This rearrangement joins TRBV5-6 to TRBJ2-3, with D maybe TRBD1 (5 bases). The CDR3 is made up of 15 amino acids. Trimming took 1 base from V and 6 from J, leaving 15 bases between them. Germline lookup yields CDR1 SGHDT and CDR2 YYEEEE. The CDR3 nucleotides are TGTGCCAGCAGCTTGCCAGGGCTACCTGGGGATACGCAGTATTTT. Translated: CASSLPGLPGDTQYF.

This clonotype was observed a handful of times. The chain employs TRBV7-8 and TRBJ2-5, with no clear D. Germline V gene data show CDR1 as SGHVS and CDR2 as FQNEAQ. CDR3 length: 15 residues. V was cut by 1 base and J by 2 bases, with 11 bases left in between. Here the CDR3 reads CASSLGGWQQETQYF. CDR3 DNA: TGTGCCAGCAGCTTAGGGGGTTGGCAGCAAGAGACCCAGTACTTC.

In its sample, this clonotype was seen a few times. The chain uses TRBV6-5 and TRBJ2-3; D not resolved. Germline CDR1 is MNHEY and CDR2 is SVGAGI. The V end was cut by 0 bases, the J end by 2 bases, with 12 bases between. CDR3 length equals 16 residues. As DNA, the CDR3 is TGTGCCAGCAGTTACTCCCCGGACCGCTACACAGATACGCAGTATTTT. It specifies CASSYSPDRYTDTQYF.

The CDR3 DNA follows: TGTGCCAGCAGCTTGGGACTAGCGGGGGACAGGTACGAGCAGTACTTC. Translating gives CASSLGLAGDRYEQYF. The V and J genes are TRBV5-5 and TRBJ2-7, with TRBD2 matching over 12 bases. Unmatched junction bases numbered 5, after V lost 0 bases and J lost 4 bases. This CDR3 is built from 16 residues. Germline CDR1 SGHKS, CDR2 YYEKEE (reference sequence).